This T cell receptor beta chain was sequenced for a study of blood T cell repertoires in COVID-19. Overall study: COVID-19 samples collected from the United States, Italy and Spain covered acute and convalescent phases.

Per the original methods: Estimates of nucleated cell counts were drawn from the amplification of reference gene primers. Produced via immunoSEQ multiplex PCR; TCRdb's table is partial and in-frame only. That table furnishes V, J and clone size, whereas the DNA furnished D and trimming. The table shows roughly 230,000 clones, with about 88% occurring only once. V was cut by 3 bases and J by 9 bases, with 12 bases left in between. The V gene's germline CDR1 is MDHEN and CDR2 SYDVKM. This CDR3 spans 13 amino acids. The chain couples TRBV28 to TRBJ2-1, with a possible D match to TRBD2 (6 bases). The sequencing sample was made of peripheral blood. The TCR was taken from a middle-aged woman who had recovered from COVID-19. CDR3 loop: CASSFIGGGEQFF. In DNA form, the CDR3 reads TGTGCCAGCAGTTTTATCGGGGGAGGTGAGCAGTTCTTC.